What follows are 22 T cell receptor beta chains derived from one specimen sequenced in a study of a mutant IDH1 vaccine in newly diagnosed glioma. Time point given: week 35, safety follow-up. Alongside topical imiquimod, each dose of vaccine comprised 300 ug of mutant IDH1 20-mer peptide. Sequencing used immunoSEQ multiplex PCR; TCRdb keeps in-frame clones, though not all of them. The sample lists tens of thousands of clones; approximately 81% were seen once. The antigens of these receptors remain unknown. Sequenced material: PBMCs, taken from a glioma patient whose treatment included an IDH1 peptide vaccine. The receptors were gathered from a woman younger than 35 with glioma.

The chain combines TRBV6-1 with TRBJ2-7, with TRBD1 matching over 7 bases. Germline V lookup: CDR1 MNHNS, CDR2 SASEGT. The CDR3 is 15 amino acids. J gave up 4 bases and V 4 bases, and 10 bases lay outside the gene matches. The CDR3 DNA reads TGTGCCAGCAGTGCATCTCCCCGACAGGGTTACGAGCAGTACTTC. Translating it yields CASSASPRQGYEQYF.

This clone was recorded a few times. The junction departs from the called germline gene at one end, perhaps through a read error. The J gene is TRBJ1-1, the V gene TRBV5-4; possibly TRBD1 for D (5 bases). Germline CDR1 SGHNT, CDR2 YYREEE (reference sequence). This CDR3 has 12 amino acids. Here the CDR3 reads CASREDIGPNDF. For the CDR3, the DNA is TGTGCCAGCAGAGAGGACATCGGGCCAAATGACTTT.

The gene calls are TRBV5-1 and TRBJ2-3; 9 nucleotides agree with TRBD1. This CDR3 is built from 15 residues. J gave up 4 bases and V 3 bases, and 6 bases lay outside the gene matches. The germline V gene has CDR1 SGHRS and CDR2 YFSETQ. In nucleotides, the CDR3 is TGCGCCAGCAGCTCCGGGACAGGGCTCGCAGATACGCAGTATTTT. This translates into CASSSGTGLADTQYF.

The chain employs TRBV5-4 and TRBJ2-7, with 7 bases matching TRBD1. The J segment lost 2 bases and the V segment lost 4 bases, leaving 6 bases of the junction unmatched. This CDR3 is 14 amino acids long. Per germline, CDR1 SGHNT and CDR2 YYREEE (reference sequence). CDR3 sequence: CASSPRDSTYEQYF. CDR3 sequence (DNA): TGTGCCAGCAGCCCCCGGGACAGCACCTACGAGCAGTACTTC.

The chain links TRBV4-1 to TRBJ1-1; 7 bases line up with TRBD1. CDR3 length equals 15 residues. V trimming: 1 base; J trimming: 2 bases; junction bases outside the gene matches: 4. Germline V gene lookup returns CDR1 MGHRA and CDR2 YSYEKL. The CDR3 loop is CASSQGQGRNTEAFF. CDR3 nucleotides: TGCGCCAGCAGCCAAGGACAGGGAAGAAACACTGAAGCTTTCTTT.

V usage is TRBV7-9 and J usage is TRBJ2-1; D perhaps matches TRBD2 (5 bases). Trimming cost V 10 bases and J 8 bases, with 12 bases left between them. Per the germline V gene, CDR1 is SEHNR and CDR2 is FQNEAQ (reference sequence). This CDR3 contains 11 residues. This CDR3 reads CAIYKRDEQFF. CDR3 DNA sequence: TGTGCCATATATAAGAGGGATGAGCAGTTCTTC.

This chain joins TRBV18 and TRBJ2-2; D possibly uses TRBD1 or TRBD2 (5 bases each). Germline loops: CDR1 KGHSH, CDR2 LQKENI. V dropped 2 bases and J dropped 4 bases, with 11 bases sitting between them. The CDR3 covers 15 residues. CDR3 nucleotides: TGTGCCAGCTCACCATTATCAGGGACCACCGGGGAGCTGTTTTTT. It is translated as CASSPLSGTTGELFF. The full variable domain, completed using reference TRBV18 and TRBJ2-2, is NAGVMQNPRHLVRRRGQEARLRCSPMKGHSHVYWYRQLPEEGLKFMVYLQKENIIDESGMPKERFSAEFPKEGPSILRIQQVVRGDSAAYFCASSPLSGTTGELFFGEGSRLTVL.

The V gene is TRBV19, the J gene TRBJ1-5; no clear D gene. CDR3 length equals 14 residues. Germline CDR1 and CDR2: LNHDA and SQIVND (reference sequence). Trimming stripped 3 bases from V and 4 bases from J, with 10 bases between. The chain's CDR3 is CASSISGGNQPQHF. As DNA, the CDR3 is TGTGCCAGTAGTATCTCGGGCGGAAATCAGCCCCAGCATTTT.

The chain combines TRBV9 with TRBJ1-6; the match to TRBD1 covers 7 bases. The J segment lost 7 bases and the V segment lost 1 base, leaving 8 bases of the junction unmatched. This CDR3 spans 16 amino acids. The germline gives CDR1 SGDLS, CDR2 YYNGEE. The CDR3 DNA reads TGTGCCAGCAGCGTAAAAGCAGGGACAGACAATTCACCCCTCCACTTT. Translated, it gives CASSVKAGTDNSPLHF.

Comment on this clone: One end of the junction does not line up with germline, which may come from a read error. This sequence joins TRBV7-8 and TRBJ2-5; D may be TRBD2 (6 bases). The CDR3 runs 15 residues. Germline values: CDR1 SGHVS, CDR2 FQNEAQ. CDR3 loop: CASSGAGRLAPRRDF. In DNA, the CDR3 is TGTGCCAGCAGCGGTGCGGGACGGCTCGCTCCGAGGAGGGACTTC.

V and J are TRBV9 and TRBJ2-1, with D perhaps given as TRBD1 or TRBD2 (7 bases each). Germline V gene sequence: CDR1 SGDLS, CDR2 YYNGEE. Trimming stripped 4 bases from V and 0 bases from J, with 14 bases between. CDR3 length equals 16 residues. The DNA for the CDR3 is TGTGCCAGCAGCCAGGGGGGGACAACCTCCTACAATGAGCAGTTCTTC. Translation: CASSQGGTTSYNEQFF.

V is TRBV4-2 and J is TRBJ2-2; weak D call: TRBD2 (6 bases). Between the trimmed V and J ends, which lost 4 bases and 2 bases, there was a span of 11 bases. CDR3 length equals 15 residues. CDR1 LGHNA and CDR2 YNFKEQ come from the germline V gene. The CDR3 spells CASSPRLDNTGELFF. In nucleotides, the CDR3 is TGTGCCAGCAGCCCACGACTAGATAACACCGGGGAGCTGTTTTTT.

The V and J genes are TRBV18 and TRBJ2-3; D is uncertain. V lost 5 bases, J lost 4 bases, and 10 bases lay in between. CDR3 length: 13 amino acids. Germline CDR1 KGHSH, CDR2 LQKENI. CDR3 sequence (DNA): TGTGCCAGCTCATCCAGGCAACCAGATACGCAGTATTTT. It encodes CASSSRQPDTQYF.

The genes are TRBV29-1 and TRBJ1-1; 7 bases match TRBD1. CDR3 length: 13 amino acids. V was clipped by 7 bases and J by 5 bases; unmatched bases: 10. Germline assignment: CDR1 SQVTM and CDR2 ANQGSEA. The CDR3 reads CSARGGPGTEAFF. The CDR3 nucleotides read TGCAGCGCCCGAGGGGGCCCTGGGACTGAAGCTTTCTTT.

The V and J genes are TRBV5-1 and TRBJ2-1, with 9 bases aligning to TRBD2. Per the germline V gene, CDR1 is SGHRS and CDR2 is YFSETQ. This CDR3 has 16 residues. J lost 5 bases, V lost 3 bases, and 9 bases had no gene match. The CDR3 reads CASSYGLASLHNEQFF. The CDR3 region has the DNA TGCGCCAGCAGCTACGGACTAGCGAGCCTCCACAATGAGCAGTTCTTC.

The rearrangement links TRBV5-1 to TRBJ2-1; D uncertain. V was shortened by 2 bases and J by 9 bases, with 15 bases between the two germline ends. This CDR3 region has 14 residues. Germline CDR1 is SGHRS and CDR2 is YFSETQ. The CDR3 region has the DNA TGCGCCAGCAGCTTAACGGCCTTCGCATTTGAGCAGTTCTTC. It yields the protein CASSLTAFAFEQFF.

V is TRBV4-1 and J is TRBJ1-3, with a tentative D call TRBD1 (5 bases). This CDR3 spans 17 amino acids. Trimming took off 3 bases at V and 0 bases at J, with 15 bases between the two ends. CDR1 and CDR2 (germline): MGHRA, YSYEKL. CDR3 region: CASSQGGGRSSGNTIYF. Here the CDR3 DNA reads TGCGCCAGCAGCCAGGGGGGAGGCAGGTCCTCTGGAAACACCATATATTTT.

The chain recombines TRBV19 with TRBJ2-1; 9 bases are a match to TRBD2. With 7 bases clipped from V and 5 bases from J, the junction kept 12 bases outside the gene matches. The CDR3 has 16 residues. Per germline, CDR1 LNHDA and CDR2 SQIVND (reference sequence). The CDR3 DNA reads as TGTGCCAGTACGTCAACGGGCGGGGGGGTTGACAATGAGCAGTTCTTC. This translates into CASTSTGGGVDNEQFF.

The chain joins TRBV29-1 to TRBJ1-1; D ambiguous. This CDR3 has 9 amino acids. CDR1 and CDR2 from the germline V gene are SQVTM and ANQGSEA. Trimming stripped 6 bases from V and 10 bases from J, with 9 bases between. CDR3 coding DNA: TGCAGCGTAAGCCCGACAGCTTTCTTT. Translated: CSVSPTAFF.

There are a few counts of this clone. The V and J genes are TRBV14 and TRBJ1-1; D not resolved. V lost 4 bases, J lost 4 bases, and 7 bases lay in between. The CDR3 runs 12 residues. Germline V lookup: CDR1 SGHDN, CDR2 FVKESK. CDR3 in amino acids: CASSPWGTEAFF. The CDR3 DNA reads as TGTGCCAGCAGCCCCTGGGGCACTGAAGCTTTCTTT.

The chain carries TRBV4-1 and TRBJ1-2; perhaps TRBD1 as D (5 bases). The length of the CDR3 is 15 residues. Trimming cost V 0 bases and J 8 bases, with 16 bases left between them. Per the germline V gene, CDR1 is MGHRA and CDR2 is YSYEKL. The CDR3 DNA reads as TGCGCCAGCAGCCAAGAGGCTGCGCCAGGGCGAGGCTACACCTTC. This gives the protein CASSQEAAPGRGYTF.

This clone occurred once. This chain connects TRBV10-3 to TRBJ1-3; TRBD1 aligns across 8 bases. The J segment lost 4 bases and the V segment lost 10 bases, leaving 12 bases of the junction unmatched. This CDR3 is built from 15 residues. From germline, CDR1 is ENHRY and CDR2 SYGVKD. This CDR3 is CATETGQGPGNTIYF. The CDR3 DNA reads TGTGCCACTGAAACCGGACAGGGACCAGGAAACACCATATATTTT.